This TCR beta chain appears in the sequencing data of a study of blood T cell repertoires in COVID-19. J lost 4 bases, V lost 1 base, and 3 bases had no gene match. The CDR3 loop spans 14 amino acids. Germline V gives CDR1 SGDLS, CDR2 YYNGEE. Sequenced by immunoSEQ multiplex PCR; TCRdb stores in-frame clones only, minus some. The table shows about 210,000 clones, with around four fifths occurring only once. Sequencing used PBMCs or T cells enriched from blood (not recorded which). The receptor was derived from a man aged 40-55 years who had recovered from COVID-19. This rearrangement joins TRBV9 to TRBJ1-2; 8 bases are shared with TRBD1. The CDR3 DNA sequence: TGTGCCAGCAGCGTAACCACAGGGGGCTATGGCTACACCTTC. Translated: CASSVTTGGYGYTF.